Listed below are T cell receptor beta chains from one sample, sequenced in a study of blood T cell repertoires in COVID-19. Only in-frame clones appear in the TCRdb table, and some are missing; sequencing was by immunoSEQ multiplex PCR. The repertoire holds some 260,000 clones, 88% seen once, with roughly 10% in the top ten. Sequenced: peripheral blood. The receptors were gathered from a woman between 65 and 79 years old with COVID-19, enrolled during active disease. CDR3s include the opening cysteine and the closing phenylalanine or tryptophan. D genes are given only for firm matches. Some rows mark clone size as missing; the rest say once, few, many or name a class of expanded clone.

len: 14; v_gene: TRBV2; d_gene: TRBD2; j_gene: TRBJ2-1; abundance: -; CDR3nt: TGTGCCAGCAGTGCGGGACTAGCCTACAATGAGCAGTTCTTC; CDR3aa: CASSAGLAYNEQFF
len: 13; v_gene: TRBV2; d_gene: -; j_gene: TRBJ1-5; abundance: once; CDR3nt: TGTGCCAGCACAGGGACAAGCAATCAGCCCCAGCATTTT; CDR3aa: CASTGTSNQPQHF
len: 15; v_gene: TRBV7-2; d_gene: TRBD1; j_gene: TRBJ1-3; abundance: -; CDR3nt: TGTGCCAGCAGCCTGACAGGGAGCTCTGGAAACACCATATATTTT; CDR3aa: CASSLTGSSGNTIYF
len: 17; v_gene: TRBV9; d_gene: -; j_gene: TRBJ1-3; abundance: -; CDR3nt: TGTGCCAGCAGCGTAGTTAGCGTTGAAGGCTCTGGAAACACCATATATTTT; CDR3aa: CASSVVSVEGSGNTIYF
len: 16; v_gene: TRBV11-3; d_gene: TRBD2; j_gene: TRBJ2-1; abundance: -; CDR3nt: TGTGCCAGCAGTTCCCGACTAGCGTCGTGGTACAATGAGCAGTTCTTC; CDR3aa: CASSSRLASWYNEQFF
len: 15; v_gene: TRBV5-1; d_gene: -; j_gene: TRBJ2-3; abundance: -; CDR3nt: TGCGCCAGCAGCGAACCCCAGGGAAGGACAGATACGCAGTATTTT; CDR3aa: CASSEPQGRTDTQYF
len: 14; v_gene: TRBV28; d_gene: -; j_gene: TRBJ1-1; abundance: -; CDR3nt: TGTGCCAGCAGTTTTGGAGGGCAGGTCACTGAAGCTTTCTTT; CDR3aa: CASSFGGQVTEAFF
len: 16; v_gene: TRBV30; d_gene: -; j_gene: TRBJ1-5; abundance: -; CDR3nt: TGTGCCTGGAGTTCGAGCCGAGGGATGAGCAATCAGCCCCAGCATTTT; CDR3aa: CAWSSSRGMSNQPQHF
len: 13; v_gene: TRBV5-1; d_gene: -; j_gene: TRBJ1-2; abundance: -; CDR3nt: TGCGCCAGCAGCCCTCAGGGCCTCTATGGCTACACCTTC; CDR3aa: CASSPQGLYGYTF
len: 16; v_gene: TRBV18; d_gene: -; j_gene: TRBJ2-7; abundance: -; CDR3nt: TGTGCCAGCTCACCACCCACAGGCCACCAGGGGCGCGAGCAGTACTTC; CDR3aa: CASSPPTGHQGREQYF
len: 17; v_gene: TRBV3-1/TRBV3-2; d_gene: TRBD2; j_gene: TRBJ2-1; abundance: -; CDR3nt: TGTGCCAGCAGCCTATACGCGCCGGGACTAGCCCACAATGAGCAGTTCTTC; CDR3aa: CASSLYAPGLAHNEQFF
len: 15; v_gene: TRBV3-1/TRBV3-2; d_gene: -; j_gene: TRBJ1-4; abundance: -; CDR3nt: TGTGCCAGCAGCCAAGATTCAGACTTGGGTGAAAAACTGTTTTTT; CDR3aa: CASSQDSDLGEKLFF
len: 11; v_gene: TRBV2; d_gene: -; j_gene: TRBJ1-1; abundance: -; CDR3nt: TGTGCCAGCAGTGTTGGGACAGAAGCTTTCTTT; CDR3aa: CASSVGTEAFF
len: 15; v_gene: TRBV19; d_gene: TRBD1; j_gene: TRBJ1-5; abundance: few; CDR3nt: TGTGCCAGTAGTACCGGGACAGGGGGCGGTCAGCCCCAGCATTTT; CDR3aa: CASSTGTGGGQPQHF
len: 15; v_gene: TRBV5-6; d_gene: TRBD1; j_gene: TRBJ2-3; abundance: -; CDR3nt: TGTGCCAGCAGACGGACAGGGGACCCCACAGATACGCAGTATTTT; CDR3aa: CASRRTGDPTDTQYF
len: 13; v_gene: TRBV25-1; d_gene: -; j_gene: TRBJ2-1; abundance: -; CDR3nt: TGTGCCAGCACGGGAAGCTCCTACAATGAGCAGTTCTTC; CDR3aa: CASTGSSYNEQFF
len: 19; v_gene: TRBV18; d_gene: TRBD2; j_gene: TRBJ2-4; abundance: once; CDR3nt: TGTGCCAGCTCACCAGGACTAGCGGGGGGGGTTCAAGCCAAAAACATTCAGTACTTC; CDR3aa: CASSPGLAGGVQAKNIQYF
len: 12; v_gene: TRBV6-5; d_gene: TRBD1; j_gene: TRBJ1-1; abundance: few; CDR3nt: TGTGCCGGGACAGGGGAGAACACTGAAGCTTTCTTT; CDR3aa: CAGTGENTEAFF
len: 15; v_gene: TRBV4-3; d_gene: TRBD2; j_gene: TRBJ2-7; abundance: -; CDR3nt: TGCGCCAGCAGCCAAGGGACTAGCGGGATCGATGAGCAGTACTTC; CDR3aa: CASSQGTSGIDEQYF
len: 15; v_gene: TRBV2; d_gene: -; j_gene: TRBJ2-6; abundance: -; CDR3nt: TGTGCCGGAGGGCAGGGCCTCTCTGGGGCCAACGTCCTGACTTTC; CDR3aa: CAGGQGLSGANVLTF
len: 19; v_gene: TRBV7-9; d_gene: TRBD1; j_gene: TRBJ2-3; abundance: few; CDR3nt: TGTGCCAGCAGCTTCGCCGGGACAGGGGGCGCAATGGCGACAGATACGCAGTATTTT; CDR3aa: CASSFAGTGGAMATDTQYF
len: 15; v_gene: TRBV19; d_gene: TRBD2; j_gene: TRBJ2-1; abundance: -; CDR3nt: TGTGCCAGTAATATCAAGCGGGAGGGCCACAATGAGCAGTTCTTC; CDR3aa: CASNIKREGHNEQFF
len: 16; v_gene: TRBV11-3; d_gene: TRBD2; j_gene: TRBJ2-5; abundance: -; CDR3nt: TGTGCCAGCAGCTTATTCGGTGGGAGGGCCGAAGAGACCCAGTACTTC; CDR3aa: CASSLFGGRAEETQYF
len: 13; v_gene: TRBV30; d_gene: -; j_gene: TRBJ2-1; abundance: -; CDR3nt: TGTGCCTGGAGTTCGATAAGACAATCTGTGCAGTTCTTC; CDR3aa: CAWSSIRQSVQFF
len: 15; v_gene: TRBV6-5; d_gene: TRBD2; j_gene: TRBJ2-3; abundance: -; CDR3nt: TGTGCCAGCAGTTACATAGCGGGAGGGCCCGATACGCAGTATTTT; CDR3aa: CASSYIAGGPDTQYF
len: 15; v_gene: TRBV9; d_gene: TRBD1; j_gene: TRBJ1-5; abundance: -; CDR3nt: TGTGCCAGCAGCGTAGGGACAGGGGTTGAGCAGCCCCAGCATTTT; CDR3aa: CASSVGTGVEQPQHF
len: 14; v_gene: TRBV28; d_gene: TRBD1; j_gene: TRBJ1-1; abundance: -; CDR3nt: TGTGCCAGCAGCCAGACAGGGGGTCGAACTGAAGCTTTCTTT; CDR3aa: CASSQTGGRTEAFF
len: 11; v_gene: TRBV20-1; d_gene: -; j_gene: TRBJ2-7; abundance: -; CDR3nt: TGCAGTTACAGGGTATCGTACGAGCAGTACTTC; CDR3aa: CSYRVSYEQYF
len: 15; v_gene: TRBV10-3; d_gene: -; j_gene: TRBJ1-3; abundance: -; CDR3nt: TGTGCCTCGGCCCGCGGCGACAGCTCTGGAAACACCATATATTTT; CDR3aa: CASARGDSSGNTIYF
len: 16; v_gene: TRBV5-1; d_gene: TRBD1; j_gene: TRBJ1-2; abundance: -; CDR3nt: TGCGCCAGCAGCTTGGGGGACAGGAGAGCTAACTATGGCTACACCTTC; CDR3aa: CASSLGDRRANYGYTF
len: 15; v_gene: TRBV11-2; d_gene: TRBD1; j_gene: TRBJ1-3; abundance: -; CDR3nt: TGTGCCAGCAGTATCGGGACAGGGACTGGAAACACCATATATTTT; CDR3aa: CASSIGTGTGNTIYF
len: 15; v_gene: TRBV3-1/TRBV3-2; d_gene: -; j_gene: TRBJ2-6; abundance: -; CDR3nt: TGTGCCAGCAGCCTTGACAGCTCTGGGGCCAACGTCCTGACTTTC; CDR3aa: CASSLDSSGANVLTF
len: 13; v_gene: TRBV27; d_gene: TRBD2; j_gene: TRBJ2-7; abundance: -; CDR3nt: TGTGCCAGCAGCAGACAGCGGGAGAGCGAGCAGTACTTC; CDR3aa: CASSRQRESEQYF
len: 13; v_gene: TRBV12-3/TRBV12-4; d_gene: -; j_gene: TRBJ1-5; abundance: -; CDR3nt: TGTGCCAGCAGTTTGAGAGAAAATCAGCCCCAGCATTTT; CDR3aa: CASSLRENQPQHF
len: 15; v_gene: TRBV6-2/TRBV6-3; d_gene: TRBD2; j_gene: TRBJ2-7; abundance: -; CDR3nt: TGTGCCAGCAGTTACGGCCCTAGCGGTAGCTACGAGCAGTACTTC; CDR3aa: CASSYGPSGSYEQYF
len: 13; v_gene: TRBV29-1; d_gene: -; j_gene: TRBJ1-1; abundance: -; CDR3nt: TGCAGCGTTGAAAGGACACTCAACACTGAAGCTTTCTTT; CDR3aa: CSVERTLNTEAFF
len: 16; v_gene: TRBV7-9; d_gene: TRBD1; j_gene: TRBJ1-1; abundance: -; CDR3nt: TGTGCCAGCAGCTTAAATAAAAACAGGGGGGACACTGAAGCTTTCTTT; CDR3aa: CASSLNKNRGDTEAFF
len: 13; v_gene: TRBV27; d_gene: TRBD1; j_gene: TRBJ1-2; abundance: -; CDR3nt: TGTGCCAGCAGATTGGACAGGGTATCTGGCTACACCTTC; CDR3aa: CASRLDRVSGYTF